Below, 14 T cell receptor beta chains from the same sample are listed, as sequenced in a study of shared clonotypes between healthy human individuals (dated by TCRdb to the early 2020s). Library prep was done by the immunoSEQ multiplex PCR assay. TCRdb holds this immuneACCESS table with in-frame rearrangements only. Some clones are missing; in checked studies, unresolved V genes explain under half, and the rest has no known cause. Counted in this sample were fewer than 600,000 clones; more than 75% of them appeared once. Together, the top ten hold about 12% of the sample. The sample consisted of PBMCs. The receptor set was obtained from a woman in her 40s in good health. Some clones in this sample may be carry-over from other donors' samples.

The CDR3 DNA is TGCAGCGTTGCCTCTTCGGAGACCCAGTACTTC. Translation: CSVASSETQYF. This chain links TRBV29-1 with TRBJ2-5; D not certain. There are 11 residues in the CDR3. Trimming cost V 4 bases and J 5 bases, with 8 bases left between them. In germline, CDR1 is SQVTM, CDR2 ANQGSEA.

The gene calls are TRBV28 and TRBJ2-7; possible D gene TRBD1, 5 bases. The germline V gene has CDR1 MDHEN and CDR2 SYDVKM. V lost 3 bases and J 3 bases, leaving 18 bases between the germline ends. The CDR3 has 16 residues. The DNA of the CDR3 is TGTGCCAGCAGTTTGGCGTGGGGCGAATACGACTACGAGCAGTACTTC. This translates into CASSLAWGEYDYEQYF. The entire variable domain, with the rest obtained from reference TRBV28 and TRBJ2-7, is as follows: DVKVTQSSRYLVKRTGEKVFLECVQDMDHENMFWYRQDPGLGLRLIYFSYDVKMKEKGDIPEGYSVSREKKERFSLILESASTNQTSMYLCASSLAWGEYDYEQYFGPGTRLTVT.

V gene TRBV7-2 combines with J gene TRBJ2-7; D not certain. Germline CDR1 reads SGHTA; CDR2 reads FQGNSA. V lost 3 bases and J lost 1, with 4 bases in between. CDR3 length: 12 residues. The chain's CDR3 is CASSFSSYEQYF. The CDR3 DNA follows: TGTGCCAGCAGCTTCTCTTCCTACGAGCAGTACTTC.

This chain connects TRBV5-4 to TRBJ2-7, with D tentatively TRBD1 (5 bases). The CDR3 is 13 amino acids. Germline V CDR1 and CDR2: SGHNT, YYREEE (reference sequence). Trimming shortened V by 2 bases and J by 1 base, and 7 bases separated the two germline ends. CDR3 nucleotide sequence: TGTGCCAGCAGCTTTCGACAGTCCTACGAGCAGTACTTC. Translating gives CASSFRQSYEQYF. The variable domain in full, completed from reference TRBV5-4 and TRBJ2-7, reads ETGVTQSPTHLIKTRGQQVTLRCSSQSGHNTVSWYQQALGQGPQFIFQYYREEENGRGNFPPRFSGLQFPNYSSELNVNALELDDSALYLCASSFRQSYEQYFGPGTRLTVT.

The rearrangement joins TRBV7-2 to TRBJ2-5; D possibly matches TRBD1 or TRBD2 (5 bases each). V lost 1 base and J 9 bases, leaving 15 bases between the germline ends. CDR1 is SGHTA, CDR2 FQGNSA, per germline. The CDR3 totals 14 residues. CDR3 DNA: TGTGCCAGCAGCTTAGAGAGGGGCCCTAGGGCCCAGTACTTC. It encodes CASSLERGPRAQYF.

The chain has TRBV2 and TRBJ2-5; tentatively, D is TRBD1 or TRBD2 (5 bases each). CDR1 SNHLY and CDR2 FYNNEI come from the germline V gene. Between the trimmed V and J ends, which lost 4 bases and 5 bases, there was a span of 8 bases. The CDR3 contains 12 residues. The CDR3 sequence: CASSVEGETQYF. CDR3 bases: TGTGCCAGCAGTGTAGAGGGGGAGACCCAGTACTTC.

The gene calls are TRBV14 and TRBJ2-1; the D gene is possibly TRBD2 (6 bases). The germline CDR1 and CDR2 sequences are SGHDN and FVKESK. There are 17 residues in the CDR3. Trimming took 2 bases from V and 3 from J, leaving 17 bases between them. The CDR3 DNA follows: TGTGCCAGCAGCCAATCCCCCTCCCGGGAGATCTACAATGAGCAGTTCTTC. Translating gives CASSQSPSREIYNEQFF.

The chain has TRBV6-1 and TRBJ2-7, with D perhaps being TRBD1 or TRBD2 (5 bases each). Trimming cost V 5 bases and J 7 bases, with 12 bases left between them. This CDR3 region has 12 residues. Germline values: CDR1 MNHNS, CDR2 SASEGT. The CDR3 DNA reads TGTGCCAGCAGTTCGGGGCCATGGGAGCAGTACTTC. This translates into CASSSGPWEQYF.

The chain recombines TRBV28 with TRBJ2-2; 12 bases agree with TRBD1. The CDR3 is 17 amino acids. Per germline, CDR1 MDHEN and CDR2 SYDVKM. The J segment lost 4 bases and the V segment lost 5 bases, leaving 8 bases of the junction unmatched. CDR3 protein: CASSPGDRGLPTGELFF. The CDR3 coding sequence is TGTGCCAGCAGTCCTGGGGACAGGGGGCTTCCCACCGGGGAGCTGTTTTTT.

With respect to this clone: A read error may produce the germline difference seen at one junction end. The rearrangement uses TRBV29-1 and TRBJ1-3; D ambiguous. Germline CDR1 and CDR2: SQVTM and ANQGSEA. The CDR3 extends over 13 amino acids. The CDR3 sequence is CSGGKADGNTIHF. In DNA form, the CDR3 reads TGCAGCGGTGGTAAGGCAGACGGAAACACCATACATTTT.

This clone was recorded once. The chain is built from TRBV7-9 and TRBJ2-1; 7 bases align to TRBD1. The ends lost 5 bases at V and 4 bases at J; junction bases unmatched: 8. This CDR3 spans 15 amino acids. Germline lookup yields CDR1 SEHNR and CDR2 FQNEAQ (reference sequence). CDR3: CASSHRGKPYNEQFF. The CDR3 region has the DNA TGTGCCAGCAGCCACAGGGGCAAGCCATACAATGAGCAGTTCTTC.

The CDR3 DNA follows: TGTGCCAGCAGTTTATCTGGTGAGCAGTTCTTC. Its translation: CASSLSGEQFF. This chain joins TRBV28 and TRBJ2-1, with D unclear. V shed 1 base and J shed 9 bases, with 4 bases lying between them. The V gene's germline CDR1 is MDHEN and CDR2 SYDVKM. The CDR3 length is 11 residues.

The CDR3 bases are TGCGCCAGCAGCCCTGGAGGTGGGTTGGGTGAAAAACTGTTTTTT. Its protein product is CASSPGGGLGEKLFF. The V gene is TRBV5-1, the J gene TRBJ1-4; D not certain. Germline-derived CDR1 and CDR2 are SGHRS and YFSETQ. Trimming cost V 4 bases and J 7 bases, with 17 bases left between them. The CDR3 spans 15 residues.

The chain employs TRBV19 and TRBJ2-2; 8 bases align to TRBD1. The germline CDR1 and CDR2 sequences are LNHDA and SQIVND (reference sequence). The J segment lost 1 base and the V segment lost 6 bases, leaving 10 bases of the junction unmatched. The CDR3 extends over 17 amino acids. CDR3 residues: CASSRGAGGLNTGELFF. CDR3 DNA sequence: TGTGCCAGTAGCCGGGGCGCAGGGGGCCTGAACACCGGGGAGCTGTTTTTT.